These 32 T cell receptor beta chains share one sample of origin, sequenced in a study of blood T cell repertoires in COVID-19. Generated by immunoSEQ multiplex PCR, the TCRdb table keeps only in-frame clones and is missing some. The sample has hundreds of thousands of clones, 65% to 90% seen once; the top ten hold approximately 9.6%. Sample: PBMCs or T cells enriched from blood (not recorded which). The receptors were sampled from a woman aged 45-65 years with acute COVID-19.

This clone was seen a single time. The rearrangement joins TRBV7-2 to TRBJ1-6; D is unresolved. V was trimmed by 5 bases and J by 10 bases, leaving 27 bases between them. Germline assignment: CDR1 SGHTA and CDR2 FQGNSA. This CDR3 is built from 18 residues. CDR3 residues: CASSPSVVRSGFWSPLHF. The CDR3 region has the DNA TGTGCCAGCAGCCCCTCCGTCGTGCGGTCGGGATTCTGGTCACCCCTCCACTTT.

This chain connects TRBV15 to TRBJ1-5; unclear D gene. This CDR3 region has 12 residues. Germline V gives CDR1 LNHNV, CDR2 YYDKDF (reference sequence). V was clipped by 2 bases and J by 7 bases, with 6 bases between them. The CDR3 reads CATSRSGQPQHF. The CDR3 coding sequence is TGTGCCACCAGCAGATCGGGACAGCCCCAGCATTTT.

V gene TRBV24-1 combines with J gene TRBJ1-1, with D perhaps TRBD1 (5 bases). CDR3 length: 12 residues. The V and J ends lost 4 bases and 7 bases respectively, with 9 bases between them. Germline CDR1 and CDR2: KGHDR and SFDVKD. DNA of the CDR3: TGTGCCACCAGTGACTACCAGGGTGAAGCTTTCTTT. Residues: CATSDYQGEAFF.

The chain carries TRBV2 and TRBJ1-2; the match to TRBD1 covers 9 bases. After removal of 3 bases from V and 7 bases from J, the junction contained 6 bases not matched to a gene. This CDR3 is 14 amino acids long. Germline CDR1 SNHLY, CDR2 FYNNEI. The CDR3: CASSEGQGFGGYTF. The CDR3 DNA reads TGTGCCAGCAGTGAGGGACAGGGTTTTGGTGGCTACACCTTC. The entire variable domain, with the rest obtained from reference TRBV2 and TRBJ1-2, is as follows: EPEVTQTPSHQVTQMGQEVILRCVPISNHLYFYWYRQILGQKVEFLVSFYNNEISEKSEIFDDQFSVERPDGSNFTLKIRSTKLEDSAMYFCASSEGQGFGGYTFGSGTRLTVV.

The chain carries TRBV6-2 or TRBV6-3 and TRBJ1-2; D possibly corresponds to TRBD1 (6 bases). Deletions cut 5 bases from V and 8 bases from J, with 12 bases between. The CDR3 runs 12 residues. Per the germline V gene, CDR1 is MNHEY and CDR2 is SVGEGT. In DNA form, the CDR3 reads TGTGCCAGCAGTCCGAACAGGGAGGGCTACACCTTC. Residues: CASSPNREGYTF.

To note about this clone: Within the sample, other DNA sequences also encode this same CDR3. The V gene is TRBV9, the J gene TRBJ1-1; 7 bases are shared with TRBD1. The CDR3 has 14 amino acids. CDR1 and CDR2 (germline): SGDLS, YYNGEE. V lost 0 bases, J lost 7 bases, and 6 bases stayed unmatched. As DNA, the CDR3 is TGTGCCAGCAGCGTAGCTTTAGGGGGCGATGAAGCTTTCTTT. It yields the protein CASSVALGGDEAFF.

CDR3 residues: CTSSQDTLGRTRGCEQFF. CDR3 coding DNA: TGCACCAGCAGCCAAGATACTTTGGGTAGGACTAGAGGGTGTGAGCAGTTCTTC. This chain links TRBV1 with TRBJ2-1; no check of the table's D call, TRBD2, against the DNA was made. TRBV1 is annotated as a pseudogene. This CDR3 comprises 18 residues.

CDR3 sequence (DNA): TGTGCCAGCAGTTCGACGGGACTTAACCTCTATGGCTACACCTTC. Residues: CASSSTGLNLYGYTF. The chain uses TRBV6-2 or TRBV6-3 and TRBJ1-2; perhaps TRBD1 as D (5 bases). Germline V lookup: CDR1 MNHEY, CDR2 SVGEGT. The V gene lost 4 bases and the J gene lost 4 bases, with 16 bases spanning the gap. The CDR3 length is 15 residues.

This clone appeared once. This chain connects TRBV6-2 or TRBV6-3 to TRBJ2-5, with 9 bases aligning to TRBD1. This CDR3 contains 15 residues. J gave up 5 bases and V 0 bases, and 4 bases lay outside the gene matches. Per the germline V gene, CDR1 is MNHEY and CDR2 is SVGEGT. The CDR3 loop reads CASSYSGDREETQYF. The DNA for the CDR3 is TGTGCCAGCAGTTACTCAGGGGACAGGGAGGAGACCCAGTACTTC.

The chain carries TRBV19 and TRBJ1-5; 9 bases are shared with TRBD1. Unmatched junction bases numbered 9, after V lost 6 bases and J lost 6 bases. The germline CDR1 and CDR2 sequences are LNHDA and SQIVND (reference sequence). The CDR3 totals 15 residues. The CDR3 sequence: CASRDPGQGFQPQHF. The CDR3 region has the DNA TGTGCCAGTAGAGATCCGGGACAGGGCTTTCAGCCCCAGCATTTT. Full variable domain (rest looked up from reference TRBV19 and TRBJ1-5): DGGITQSPKYLFRKEGQNVTLSCEQNLNHDAMYWYRQDPGQGLRLIYYSQIVNDFQKGDIAEGYSVSREKKESFPLTVTSAQKNPTAFYLCASRDPGQGFQPQHFGDGTRLSIL.

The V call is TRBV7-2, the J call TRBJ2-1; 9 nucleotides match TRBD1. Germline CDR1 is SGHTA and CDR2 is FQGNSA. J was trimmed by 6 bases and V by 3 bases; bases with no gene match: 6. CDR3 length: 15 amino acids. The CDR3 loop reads CASSFGDRAGNEQFF. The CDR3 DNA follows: TGTGCCAGCAGCTTCGGGGACAGGGCAGGCAATGAGCAGTTCTTC.

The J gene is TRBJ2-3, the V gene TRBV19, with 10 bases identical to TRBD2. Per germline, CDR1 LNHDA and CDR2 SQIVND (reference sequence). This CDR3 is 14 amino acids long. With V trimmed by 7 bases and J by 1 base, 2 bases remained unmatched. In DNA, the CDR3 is TGTGCCAGTAAGGGGACTAGCGGCACAGATACGCAGTATTTT. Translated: CASKGTSGTDTQYF.

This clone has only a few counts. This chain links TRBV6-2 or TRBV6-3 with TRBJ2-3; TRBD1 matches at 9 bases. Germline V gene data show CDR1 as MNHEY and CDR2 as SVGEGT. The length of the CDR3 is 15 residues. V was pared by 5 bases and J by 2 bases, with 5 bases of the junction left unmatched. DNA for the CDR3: TGTGCCAGCAGTCGACAGGGGGTGGCCACAGATACGCAGTATTTT. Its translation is CASSRQGVATDTQYF.

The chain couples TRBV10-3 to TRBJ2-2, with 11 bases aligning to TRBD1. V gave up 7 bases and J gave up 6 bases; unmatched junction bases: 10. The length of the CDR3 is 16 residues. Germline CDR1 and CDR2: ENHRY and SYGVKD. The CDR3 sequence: CAITKHGQGAPGELFF. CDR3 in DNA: TGTGCCATCACTAAGCATGGACAGGGGGCGCCCGGGGAGCTGTTTTTT.

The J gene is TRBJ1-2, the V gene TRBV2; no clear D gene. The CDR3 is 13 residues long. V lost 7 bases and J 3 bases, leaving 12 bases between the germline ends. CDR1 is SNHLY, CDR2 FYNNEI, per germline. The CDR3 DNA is TGTGCCAGCAAGAGGCGGAACGACTATGGCTACACCTTC. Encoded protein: CASKRRNDYGYTF.

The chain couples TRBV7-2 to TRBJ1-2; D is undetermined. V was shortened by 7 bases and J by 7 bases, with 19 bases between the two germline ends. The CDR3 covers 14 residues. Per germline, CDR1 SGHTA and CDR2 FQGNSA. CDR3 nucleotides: TGTGCCAGCACCTTTTCGGGGAGTTCGGCTGGCTACACCTTC. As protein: CASTFSGSSAGYTF. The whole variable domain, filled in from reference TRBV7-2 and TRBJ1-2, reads GAGVSQSPSNKVTEKGKDVELRCDPISGHTALYWYRQSLGQGLEFLIYFQGNSAPDKSGLPSDRFSAERTGGSVSTLTIQRTQQEDSAVYLCASTFSGSSAGYTFGSGTRLTVV.

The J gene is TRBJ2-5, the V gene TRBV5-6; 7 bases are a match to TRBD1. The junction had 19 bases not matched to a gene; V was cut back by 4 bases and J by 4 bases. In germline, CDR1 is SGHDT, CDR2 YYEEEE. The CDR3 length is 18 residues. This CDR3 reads CASSLRQGRGVIRETQYF. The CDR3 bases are TGTGCCAGCAGCCTCAGACAGGGAAGAGGTGTCATCAGAGAGACCCAGTACTTC.

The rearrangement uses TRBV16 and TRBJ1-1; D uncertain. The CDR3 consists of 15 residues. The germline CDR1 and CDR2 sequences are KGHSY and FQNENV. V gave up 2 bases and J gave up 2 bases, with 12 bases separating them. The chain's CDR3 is CASSQILERNTEAFF. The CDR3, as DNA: TGTGCCAGCAGCCAAATCCTTGAGCGAAACACTGAAGCTTTCTTT.

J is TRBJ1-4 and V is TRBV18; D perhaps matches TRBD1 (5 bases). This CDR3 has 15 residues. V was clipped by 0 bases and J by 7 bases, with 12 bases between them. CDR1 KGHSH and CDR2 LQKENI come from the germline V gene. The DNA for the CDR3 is TGTGCCAGCTCACCACCGGCAGGGTCTCGTGAAAAACTGTTTTTT. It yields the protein CASSPPAGSREKLFF.

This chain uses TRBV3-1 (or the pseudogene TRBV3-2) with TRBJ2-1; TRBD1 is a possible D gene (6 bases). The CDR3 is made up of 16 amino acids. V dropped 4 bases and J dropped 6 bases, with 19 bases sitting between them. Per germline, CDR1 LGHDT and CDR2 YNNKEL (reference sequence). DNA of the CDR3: TGTGCCAGCAGCCTACTACAGGGAGTCGTTCCCAATGAGCAGTTCTTC. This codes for CASSLLQGVVPNEQFF.

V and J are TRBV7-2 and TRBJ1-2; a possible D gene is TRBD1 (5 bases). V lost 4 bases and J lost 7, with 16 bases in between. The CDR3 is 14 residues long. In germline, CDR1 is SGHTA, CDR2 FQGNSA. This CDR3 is CASSSGLRAGGYTF. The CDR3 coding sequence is TGTGCCAGCAGCTCGGGACTAAGGGCTGGTGGCTACACCTTC.

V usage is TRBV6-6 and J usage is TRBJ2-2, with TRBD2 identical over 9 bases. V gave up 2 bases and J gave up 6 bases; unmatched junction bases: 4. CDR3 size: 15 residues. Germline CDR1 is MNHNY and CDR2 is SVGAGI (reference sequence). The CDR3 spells CASSYAGGRSGELFF. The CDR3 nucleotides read TGTGCCAGCAGTTACGCGGGGGGGCGATCCGGGGAGCTGTTTTTT.

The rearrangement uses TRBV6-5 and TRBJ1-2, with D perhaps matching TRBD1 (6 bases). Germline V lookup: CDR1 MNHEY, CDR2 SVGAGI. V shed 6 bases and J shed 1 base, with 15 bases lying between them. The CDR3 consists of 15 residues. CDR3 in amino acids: CASRSGTPHNYGYTF. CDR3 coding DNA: TGTGCCAGCAGAAGCGGGACACCACATAACTATGGCTACACCTTC.

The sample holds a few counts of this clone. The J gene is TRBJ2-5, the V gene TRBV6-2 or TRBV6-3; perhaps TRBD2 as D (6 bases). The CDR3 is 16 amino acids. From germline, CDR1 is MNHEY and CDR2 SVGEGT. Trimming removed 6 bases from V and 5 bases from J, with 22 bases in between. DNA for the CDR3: TGTGCCAGCAGCCCCTTTACCCGGGGAGGCCGGGAGACCCAGTACTTC. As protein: CASSPFTRGGRETQYF.

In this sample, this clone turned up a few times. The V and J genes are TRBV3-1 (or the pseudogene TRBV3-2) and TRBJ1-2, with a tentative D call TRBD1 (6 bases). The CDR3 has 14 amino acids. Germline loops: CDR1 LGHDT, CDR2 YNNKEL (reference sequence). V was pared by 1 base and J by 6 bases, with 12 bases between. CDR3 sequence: CASSQVAGAHGYTF. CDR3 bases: TGTGCCAGCAGCCAAGTTGCGGGGGCACATGGCTACACCTTC.

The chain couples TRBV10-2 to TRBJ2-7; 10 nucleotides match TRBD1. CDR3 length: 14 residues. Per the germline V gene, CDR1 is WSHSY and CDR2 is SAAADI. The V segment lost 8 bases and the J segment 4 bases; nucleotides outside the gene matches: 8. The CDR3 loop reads CASALGTGAYEQYF. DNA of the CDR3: TGCGCCAGCGCCCTCGGGACAGGGGCTTACGAGCAGTACTTC.

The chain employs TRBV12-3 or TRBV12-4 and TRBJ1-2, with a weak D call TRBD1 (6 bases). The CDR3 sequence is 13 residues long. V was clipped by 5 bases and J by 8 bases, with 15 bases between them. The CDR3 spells CASSPIHRVGYTF. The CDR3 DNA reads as TGTGCCAGCAGTCCAATACACAGGGTCGGCTACACCTTC.

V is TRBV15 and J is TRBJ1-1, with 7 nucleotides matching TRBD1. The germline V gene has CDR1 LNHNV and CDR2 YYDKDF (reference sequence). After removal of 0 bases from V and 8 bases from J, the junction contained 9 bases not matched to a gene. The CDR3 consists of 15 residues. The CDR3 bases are TGTGCCACCAGCAGAGATCGAGTGTTGGGACAGGAAGCTTTCTTT. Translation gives CATSRDRVLGQEAFF.

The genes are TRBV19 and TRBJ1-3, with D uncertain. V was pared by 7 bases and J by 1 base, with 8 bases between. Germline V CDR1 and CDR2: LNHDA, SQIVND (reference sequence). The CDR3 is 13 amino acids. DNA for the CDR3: TGTGCCAGTAAGCCAAGTTCTGGAAACACCATATATTTT. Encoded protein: CASKPSSGNTIYF.

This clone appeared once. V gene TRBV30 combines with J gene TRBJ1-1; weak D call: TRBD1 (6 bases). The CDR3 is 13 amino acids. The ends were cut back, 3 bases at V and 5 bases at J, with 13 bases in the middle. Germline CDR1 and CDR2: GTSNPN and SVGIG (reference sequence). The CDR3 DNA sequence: TGTGCCTGGAGAACAGGGAAGGGGACTGAAGCTTTCTTT. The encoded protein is CAWRTGKGTEAFF.

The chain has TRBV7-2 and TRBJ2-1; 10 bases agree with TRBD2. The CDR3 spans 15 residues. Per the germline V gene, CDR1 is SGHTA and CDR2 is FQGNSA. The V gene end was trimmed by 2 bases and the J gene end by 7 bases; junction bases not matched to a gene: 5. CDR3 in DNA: TGTGCCAGCAGCTTAAGCGGGGGGGGACGTAATGAGCAGTTCTTC. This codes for CASSLSGGGRNEQFF.

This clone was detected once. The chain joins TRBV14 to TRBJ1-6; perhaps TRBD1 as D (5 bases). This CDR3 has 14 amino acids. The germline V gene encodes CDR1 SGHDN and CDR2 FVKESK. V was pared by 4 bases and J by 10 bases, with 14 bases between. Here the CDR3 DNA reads TGTGCCAGCAGCCGGGGGGGGTCGGGGTCACCCCTCCACTTT. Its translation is CASSRGGSGSPLHF.